This entry describes one T cell receptor beta chain. Its target is not known. This entry belongs to a study of cytomegalovirus exposure and HLA in healthy donors. The study, taken as a whole, reports: Donor immune exposure was known only as CMV serostatus. For TCR beta chains, V- and J-gene trimming was later linked to a missense DCLRE1C variant.

Germline V gives CDR1 SGHTS, CDR2 YDEGEE. The V end was cut by 0 bases, the J end by 5 bases, with 5 bases between. The CDR3 has 12 amino acids. The PCR employed 60 Vbeta primers together with 13 Jbeta primers. As handled by the study authors: Roughly 9.9 million shared chains were among the approximately 80 million unique TCR beta chains that a later analysis counted. The protocol was immunoSEQ multiplex PCR, while the TCRdb copy is restricted to in-frame clones and leaves out a portion. The V and J calls and the clone size are those of that table, but D and trimming were determined from the DNA. The table shows 150,000 or so clones, with 73% occurring only once.

The receptor's source is a woman under 30 in good health and CMV-seronegative. The chain carries TRBV5-8 and TRBJ1-2; D is uncertain. Sequenced: PBMCs. CDR3 residues: CASSLGVYGYTF. As DNA, the CDR3 is TGTGCCAGCAGCTTGGGAGTATATGGCTACACCTTC.